This TCR beta chain was recovered during a study of cytomegalovirus exposure and HLA in healthy donors. Primers included in the PCR were 60 Vbeta and 13 Jbeta primers. The assay was immunoSEQ multiplex PCR, and TCRdb's table has in-frame clones only and misses some. Here the sample spans under 150,000 clones, over 65% being singletons. Regarding donors, all were healthy bone marrow donors. V lost 5 bases and J lost 0, with 4 bases in between. The germline V gene has CDR1 MNHNY and CDR2 SVGAGI (reference sequence). This CDR3 contains 12 residues. Concerning this clone itself: What it binds is not known.

The study, taken as a whole, reports: Several of the most significant clusters appeared, in a later analysis, to be linked to common viral pathogens. Cytomegalovirus-associated TCR beta chains were listed, numbering more than 150. An analysis was carried out later, and it reportedly showed fewer N-insertions in an Asian-associated ancestry cluster than the approximately 670-donor mean.

This TCR was recovered from a male donor in good health and CMV-seronegative. Sequencing used PBMCs. The gene calls are TRBV6-6 and TRBJ1-1; no definite D call. The CDR3 DNA follows: TGTGCCAGCAGTCTACTGAACACTGAAGCTTTCTTT. Translation gives CASSLLNTEAFF.